This T cell receptor (beta chain) was obtained from a study of radiation and T cells in renal cell carcinoma (TCRdb year 2020). As for the study more broadly: TCR beta sequencing covered 55 or so samples in total, comprising around 25 tumors and around 27 peripheral blood samples. A total of 3.5 million to 4.5 million unique CDR3 nucleotide sequences, encoding 2.5 million to 3 million unique CDR3 amino acid sequences, were found across all 50 or so samples. The last blood draw happened 4 weeks after radiation, timed to coincide with nephrectomy. Summary of the overall study and its limitations: An increase in top tumor clonotypes in blood was observed from baseline to 2 weeks post-radiation, followed by contraction by 4 weeks, which was taken to suggest transient expansion of tumor-resident clones. Because pretreatment tumor biopsies were not available, the baseline intratumoral presence of clonotypes could not be determined. Because the trial had a single-armed design, the trial could not examine how radiation dose or scheduling affected the TCR repertoire. Dynamics of the blood repertoire were not tracked past 4 weeks after treatment.

Following the manufacturer's recommendations, the immunoSEQ kit was used to generate TCR beta libraries from genomic DNA. To prepare the libraries, a first multiplex PCR with proprietary primers was run, followed by a second PCR that added unique barcodes, and a bead cleanup was done after each round. A positive control reaction and a negative control reaction, both provided in the kit, were run with every batch of samples. The final libraries were assessed on an Agilent 4200 TapeStation D1000 ScreenTape, pooled by volume, and quantified by qPCR. Sequencing was performed on an Illumina NextSeq500 with a MidOutput 150-cycle cartridge, and 156 Read1 and 15 Index1 cycles were run with kit custom primers. The pooled library was loaded at 0.8 to 1 pM, and roughly 20% PhiX control was spiked in. Under the source paper's analysis protocol: Vendor-processed data were analyzed in R, with a clonotype defined as all T cells sharing the same CDR3 nucleotide sequence. For clone abundance analyses, frequencies were normalized to the 10,000 most abundant clones per sample. Public T cell clones, which averaged fewer than five per sample, were excluded before analysis. A difference in abundance of at least 32-fold between compartments was used to define tumor-enriched and baseline blood-enriched clonotypes. A beta-binomial differential abundance model was applied to find clonotypes that expanded or contracted between blood time points. Tumor-blood repertoire similarity was measured with the Baroni-Urbani and Buser coefficient, and groups were compared using two-tailed Wilcoxon tests in R. The table was pulled from immuneACCESS by TCRdb, which kept in-frame rearrangements only. Such tables lose some clones; where checked, under half of the loss comes from unresolved V genes, and the rest has no known cause. V, J and clone size are those of that table, while D and trimming were read from the DNA. Counted in this sample were under 100,000 clones; around 84% of them appeared once. Approximately 7.8% of the sample comes from the top ten.

From the cysteine through the phenylalanine, the CDR3 covers 15 amino acids. Only the CDR3 part of the read is kept: 45 bases, read in frame from the first base. Based on the germline V gene, the CDR1 and CDR2 sequences are SGDLS and YYNGEE. Trimming at the junction amounts to 4 bases on V and 0 bases on J, and the germline ends lie 11 bases apart. With respect to this clone: Its specific antigen is unknown. No base qualities exist here, and no much larger clone lies one base off it.

The sample's time point label, in plain terms: blood 4 weeks post-SBRT, at nephrectomy. The intended sense of this specimen's treatment or condition label: 15 Gy SBRT to primary tumor, nephrectomy 4 weeks later. Samples were obtained from a clinical trial, in which 15 Gy stereotactic body radiation therapy was delivered to primary renal cell carcinomas and nephrectomy was performed 4 weeks later. Serial peripheral blood from radiation-treated patients was sampled at baseline, 2 weeks and 4 weeks after SBRT to track tumor-enriched clonotypes. All patients had renal cell carcinoma with clear cell pathology. Genomic DNA for TCR sequencing was prepared using the QIAamp DNA Blood Mini Kit (Qiagen). The analyses included just those samples that passed every quality control check.

This clonotype was obtained from a man aged 60 to 75 with renal cell carcinoma. Recombination joined TRBV9 with TRBJ2-1; confidence is insufficient to name the D gene. Sequencing used blood, obtained from a patient whose treatment included radiotherapy and nephrectomy. The base sequence is TGTGCCAGCAGCCCTTCTTTGAGCTCCTACAATGAGCAGTTCTTC. It translates to CASSPSLSSYNEQFF.